The clone carrying this T cell receptor (beta chain) is classed as medium-sized. The V gene's germline CDR1 is DFQATT and CDR2 SNEGSKA (reference sequence). V dropped 5 bases and J dropped 5 bases, with 7 bases sitting between them. CDR3 length: 10 residues. These data originate in a study of metastatic and nonmetastatic thyroid tumors. Treatment of any kind had been given to no patient before thyroid surgery. TCRdb re-analyzed the PCR reads using MiXCR. Of just under 20,000 clones detected, 22% appear once; the ten largest clones hold roughly a tenth. The source material was tumor tissue. This TCR was sampled from a male donor with papillary thyroid cancer or a benign thyroid nodule (not recorded which). Some clones in this sample may be carry-over from other donors' samples. This chain links TRBV20-1 with TRBJ2-7; D uncertain. CDR3 residues: CSASSNEQYF. For the CDR3, the DNA is TGCAGTGCTTCCAGCAACGAGCAGTACTTC.